What follows are 26 T cell receptor beta chains derived from one specimen sequenced in a study of breast tumors, draining lymph nodes, adjacent tissues. TCRdb reanalysed the multiplex PCR reads using MiXCR and keeps one entry per CDR3 protein. The sample holds approximately 130,000 distinct CDR3 sequences, over 20% seen once. Axillary draining lymph nodes of breast cancer patients supplied the node samples. Sequencing used axillary lymph node tissue. These receptors were obtained from a female donor with breast cancer. Some clones in this sample may be carry-over from other donors' samples.

On this clonotype: A much larger clone differs by one base, so this may be a read error. CDR3 sequence: CASSLTSGTYNGQFF. The CDR3 DNA reads as TGTGCCAGCAGTTTGACTAGCGGGACCTACAATGGGCAGTTCTTC. The V call is TRBV28, the J call TRBJ2-1, with 11 bases lining up with TRBD2. Germline CDR1 MDHEN, CDR2 SYDVKM. The CDR3 runs 15 residues.

This clonotype was detected only once. The chain has TRBV5-4 and TRBJ1-6, with 9 bases identical to TRBD1. The junction had 5 bases not matched to a gene; V was cut back by 0 bases and J by 7 bases. The CDR3 has 16 amino acids. Germline-derived CDR1 and CDR2 are SGHNT and YYREEE (reference sequence). DNA of the CDR3: TGTGCCAGCAGCTTGGCCCCAGGACAGGGGAATTCACCCCTCCACTTT. This sequence encodes CASSLAPGQGNSPLHF.

This clonotype turned up a few times. Relative to the germline gene, one junction end is altered; a read error may explain this. As DNA, the CDR3 is TGTGCCAGCAGCCCTCTAAGCGGGGGGCTGTTTTTT. Translation gives CASSPLSGGLFF. J is TRBJ2-2 and V is TRBV27, with 8 bases lining up with TRBD2. Germline lookup yields CDR1 MNHEY and CDR2 SMNVEV (reference sequence). There are 12 residues in the CDR3.

This clonotype was seen many times. The chain combines TRBV20-1 with TRBJ2-1; 11 bases are a match to TRBD2. CDR1 and CDR2 from the germline V gene are DFQATT and SNEGSKA (reference sequence). CDR3 length: 18 amino acids. The junction had 13 bases not matched to a gene; V was cut back by 6 bases and J by 0 bases. CDR3 nucleotide sequence: TGCAGTGCCCCGTTCGGAGTAGCGGGAGGGCCCTCCTACAATGAGCAGTTCTTC. Translating it yields CSAPFGVAGGPSYNEQFF.

This clonotype was counted only a few times. The gene calls are TRBV28 and TRBJ2-2; D not certain. CDR1 and CDR2 from the germline V gene are MDHEN and SYDVKM. The V and J ends lost 7 bases and 5 bases respectively, with 11 bases between them. The CDR3 loop spans 13 amino acids. This chain's CDR3 is CASKVVGTGELFF. DNA for the CDR3: TGTGCCAGCAAGGTAGTTGGTACCGGGGAGCTGTTTTTT.

This clonotype was picked up many times. This rearrangement joins TRBV5-6 to TRBJ2-7; unclear D gene. V was pared by 0 bases and J by 2 bases, with 3 bases between. Per germline, CDR1 SGHDT and CDR2 YYEEEE. The CDR3 covers 12 residues. CDR3 loop: CASSLGAYEQYF. In DNA, the CDR3 is TGTGCCAGCAGCTTGGGGGCCTACGAGCAGTACTTC. Full variable domain (rest looked up from reference TRBV5-6 and TRBJ2-7): DAGVTQSPTHLIKTRGQQVTLRCSPKSGHDTVSWYQQALGQGPQFIFQYYEEEERQRGNFPDRFSGHQFPNYSSELNVNALLLGDSALYLCASSLGAYEQYFGPGTRLTVT.

This clonotype appeared many times. V and J are TRBV20-1 and TRBJ2-7, with 7 bases that match TRBD1. V lost 6 bases, J lost 2 bases, and 10 bases stayed unmatched. Germline loops: CDR1 DFQATT, CDR2 SNEGSKA (reference sequence). This CDR3 contains 14 residues. The chain's CDR3 is CSALPGDSPYEQYF. In DNA, the CDR3 is TGCAGTGCCCTTCCCGGGGACAGTCCCTACGAGCAGTACTTC.

This clonotype was recorded many times. The chain joins TRBV6-6 to TRBJ2-1, with D unresolved. Trimming removed 0 bases from V and 7 bases from J, with 4 bases in between. This CDR3 is 12 amino acids long. Germline V CDR1 and CDR2: MNHNY, SVGAGI (reference sequence). CDR3 residues: CASSYSGNEQFF. The CDR3 DNA is TGTGCCAGCAGTTACTCAGGGAATGAGCAGTTCTTC.

The rearrangement uses TRBV5-6 and TRBJ2-7; D remains unclear. V lost 0 bases to trimming and J lost 9 bases, with 10 bases between them. The CDR3 extends over 12 amino acids. Per the germline V gene, CDR1 is SGHDT and CDR2 is YYEEEE. The DNA of the CDR3 is TGTGCCAGCAGCTTGGCGACCGGGTCGCAGTACTTC. Its protein is CASSLATGSQYF.

J is TRBJ1-1 and V is TRBV5-1, with 11 bases matching TRBD1. The CDR3 has 14 residues. CDR1 is SGHRS, CDR2 YFSETQ, per germline. V shed 4 bases, J shed 5 bases, and the junction held 4 bases outside the gene matches. Written as DNA, the CDR3 is TGCGCCAGCAGCACGGACAGGGGGCGGACTGAAGCTTTCTTT. Its translation is CASSTDRGRTEAFF.

This clonotype was counted ten times or more. V gene TRBV7-2 combines with J gene TRBJ2-3; no firm D call. V was pared by 5 bases and J by 4 bases, with 16 bases between. Germline lookup yields CDR1 SGHTA and CDR2 FQGNSA. The CDR3 is 15 amino acids. The CDR3 DNA reads TGTGCCAGCAGCCTCCTAAGGCTAAACGCAGATACGCAGTATTTT. Its protein is CASSLLRLNADTQYF.

This clonotype was observed once. This may be a read error, as it is one base from a much larger clone. V is TRBV20-1 and J is TRBJ2-2; 10 nucleotides agree with TRBD2. Looked up from germline, CDR1 is DFQATT and CDR2 is SNEGSKA (reference sequence). V was clipped by 6 bases and J by 7 bases; unmatched bases: 11. The CDR3 is made up of 15 amino acids. The CDR3 bases are TGCAGTGCCTCCGGGACTAGCGAAAAACTCGGGGAGCTGTTTTTT. It codes for CSASGTSEKLGELFF.

This clonotype was detected many times. The chain combines TRBV3-1 with TRBJ1-6; D is ambiguous. With 6 bases removed from V and 9 bases from J, the gap between germline ends came to 12 bases. Germline CDR1 and CDR2: LGHDT and YNNKEL (reference sequence). The CDR3 extends over 13 amino acids. This CDR3 is CASSYTVGSPLHF. The CDR3 DNA sequence: TGTGCCAGCAGTTACACTGTGGGTTCACCCCTCCACTTT. Combining the CDR3 with reference TRBV3-1 and TRBJ1-6 gives the whole variable domain DTAVSQTPKYLVTQMGNDKSIKCEQNLGHDTMYWYKQDSKKFLKIMFSYNNKELIINETVPNRFSPKSPDKAHLNLHINSLELGDSAVYFCASSYTVGSPLHFGNGTRLTVT.

This clonotype was seen many times. The gene calls are TRBV4-1 and TRBJ2-2; 8 bases fit TRBD2. Losses at the gene ends were 4 bases for V and 4 bases for J; bases not matched to a gene: 8. The CDR3 runs 16 residues. The germline V gene has CDR1 MGHRA and CDR2 YSYEKL. DNA for the CDR3: TGCGCCAGCAGCCTGAGCAATCTAGCGGGCACCGGGGAGCTGTTTTTT. Amino acid sequence: CASSLSNLAGTGELFF.

About this clonotype itself: Being one base from a much bigger clone, this may be a read error. The chain recombines TRBV28 with TRBJ2-7, with TRBD1 as a possible D gene (6 bases). The germline CDR1 and CDR2 sequences are MDHEN and SYDVKM. V gave up 4 bases and J gave up 5 bases, with 12 bases separating them. CDR3 length equals 13 residues. The CDR3 DNA follows: TGTGCCAGCAGTTATGCAGGGGTGGACGAGCAGTACTTC. Its translation is CASSYAGVDEQYF.

This clonotype was picked up many times. This sequence joins TRBV7-8 and TRBJ1-2, with 11 bases aligning to TRBD1. Germline V gives CDR1 SGHVS, CDR2 FQNEAQ. The trim removed 4 bases at V and 8 bases at J, leaving 9 bases unmatched. The CDR3 is made up of 15 amino acids. CDR3 nucleotide sequence: TGTGCCAGCAGCTCCCACCTGGACAGGGGGCACGGCTACACCTTC. Amino acids: CASSSHLDRGHGYTF.

At least ten counts were recorded for this clonotype. The V gene is TRBV10-1, the J gene TRBJ2-2; D not resolved. Germline CDR1 WNHNN, CDR2 SYGVQD (reference sequence). This CDR3 contains 13 residues. The V end lost 3 bases, the J end lost 4 bases, and 6 bases lay between the germline ends. CDR3 residues: CASSDHSTGELFF. The CDR3 DNA reads as TGCGCCAGCAGTGATCATTCCACCGGGGAGCTGTTTTTT.

Note on this clonotype: Without the conserved terminal phenylalanine or tryptophan, this CDR3 likely stems from a read error. CDR3 DNA sequence: TGTGCCAGCAGTTACCGGGGCCTCACTTATTCCACCGGGGAGCTGTTTTCT. This encodes CASSYRGLTYSTGELFS. The chain has TRBV27 and TRBJ2-2; perhaps D is TRBD1 or TRBD2 (5 bases each). Trimming removed 4 bases from V and 4 bases from J, with 19 bases in between. The V gene's germline CDR1 is MNHEY and CDR2 SMNVEV (reference sequence). This CDR3 region has 17 residues.

Remarks on this clonotype: Given a much more abundant clone one base away, this may be a read error. This rearrangement joins TRBV7-8 to TRBJ2-2; 7 bases are shared with TRBD2. Germline V CDR1 and CDR2: SGHVS, FQNEAQ. This CDR3 has 14 amino acids. As DNA, the CDR3 is TGTGCCAGCAGCTTAGGACTCCCTGGGGGGGAGCTGCTTTTT. It specifies CASSLGLPGGELLF.

As concerns this clonotype: A single base separates this from a much larger clone, so it may be a read error. The chain has TRBV4-1 and TRBJ2-7; 13 nucleotides agree with TRBD2. CDR1 is MGHRA and CDR2 is YSYEKL in the germline V gene. This CDR3 is 16 amino acids long. Here the CDR3 DNA reads TGCGTCAGCAGCCCCGGACTAGCGGGAGCTCGCTACGAGCAGTACTTC. It translates to CVSSPGLAGARYEQYF.

This clonotype was observed at least ten times. This chain connects TRBV10-3 to TRBJ2-3, with unresolved D. V was shortened by 0 bases and J by 9 bases, with 7 bases between the two germline ends. CDR1 ENHRY and CDR2 SYGVKD come from the germline V gene. The CDR3 consists of 12 residues. CDR3: CAISESRQTQYF. CDR3 nucleotide sequence: TGTGCCATCAGTGAGTCAAGGCAGACGCAGTATTTT.

This clonotype was observed many times. The chain has TRBV5-5 and TRBJ2-1; the D is unclear. The germline V and J ends were trimmed by 0 bases and 7 bases, with 8 bases remaining between them. The germline V gene encodes CDR1 SGHKS and CDR2 YYEKEE (reference sequence). The CDR3 is 13 residues long. Written as DNA, the CDR3 is TGTGCCAGCAGCTTGGTTTTCGCAAATGAGCAGTTCTTC. The encoded protein is CASSLVFANEQFF. Filled out from reference TRBV5-5 and TRBJ2-1, the complete variable domain reads DAGVTQSPTHLIKTRGQQVTLRCSPISGHKSVSWYQQVLGQGPQFIFQYYEKEERGRGNFPDRFSARQFPNYSSELNVNALLLGDSALYLCASSLVFANEQFFGPGTRLTVL.

Many counts were recorded for this clonotype. V is TRBV6-5 and J is TRBJ2-2, with 7 bases matching TRBD2. Trimming removed 5 bases from V and 0 bases from J; junction bases left unmatched: 9. The CDR3 extends over 17 amino acids. Germline CDR1 reads MNHEY; CDR2 reads SVGAGI. The CDR3 nucleotides are TGTGCCAGCAGTATCGGGGCTAGCGGAGCGAACACCGGGGAGCTGTTTTTT. Translating gives CASSIGASGANTGELFF.

The table lists this clonotype with many counts. The chain recombines TRBV6-5 with TRBJ2-1; 9 bases map to TRBD2. The V gene end was trimmed by 0 bases and the J gene end by 7 bases; junction bases not matched to a gene: 10. The CDR3 loop spans 17 amino acids. Germline V gene lookup returns CDR1 MNHEY and CDR2 SVGAGI. CDR3 nucleotide sequence: TGTGCCAGCAGTTACTCTCCTAGCGGGGAGGTTCAGAATGAGCAGTTCTTC. Translating it yields CASSYSPSGEVQNEQFF.

This clonotype appeared many times. This sequence joins TRBV7-8 and TRBJ2-3; possibly TRBD2 for D (6 bases). The CDR3 loop spans 16 amino acids. With 0 bases removed from V and 6 bases from J, the gap between germline ends came to 16 bases. Germline V CDR1 and CDR2: SGHVS, FQNEAQ. CDR3 nucleotides: TGTGCCAGCAGCTTAGCTAGGGACTTCCCCACGGATACGCAGTATTTT. Amino acid sequence: CASSLARDFPTDTQYF.

As for this clonotype: A read error is possible here, since a much larger clone lies one base away. The chain joins TRBV9 to TRBJ2-1; D not certain. Per germline, CDR1 SGDLS and CDR2 YYNGEE. The CDR3 totals 15 residues. V was cut by 2 bases and J by 1 base, with 10 bases left in between. The CDR3 reads CASSVSPGSYNEQFF. CDR3 coding DNA: TGTGCCAGCAGCGTGTCCCCGGGTTCCTACAATGAGCAGTTCTTC.